The clone carrying this T cell receptor (beta chain) was observed a handful of times. Relative to the germline gene, one junction end is altered; a read error may explain this. The CDR3 has 15 amino acids. Per the germline V gene, CDR1 is LGHNA and CDR2 is YSLEER. A second about 6 to 11 cycle PCR used barcoded and J-beta primers. Using its own MiXCR run on the 5' RACE reads, TCRdb lists one record per CDR3 protein. The sample gives around 820,000 distinct CDR3 sequences, approximately 25% of which show up once; under 4.5% is in the top ten. This record comes from a study of blood T cells in healthy people across ages. The same data also contributed to another study, on T cells of mothers and their children. That source adds: No persistent microchimeric T cell clones were detected.

Sequenced: blood. This clonotype originated in a boy between 10 and 17 years old in good health. The rearrangement links TRBV4-3 to TRBJ2-7; D unresolved. CDR3 nucleotide sequence: TGCGCCGGCAGCCAAGTTTTGGCGGTTTTGGACGAGCAGTACTTC. Its protein product is CAGSQVLAVLDEQYF.